This T cell receptor beta chain was sequenced for a study of blood T cell repertoires in COVID-19. Participant-reported clinical history was the basis for cohort assignment. Assay used: immunoSEQ multiplex PCR; TCRdb lists only in-frame clones, some missing. The table lists 200,000 to 250,000 clones, about nine tenths of them singletons. In germline, CDR1 is SGHTS, CDR2 YDEGEE. The CDR3 is 15 residues long. Germline trimming cut 3 bases from V and 7 bases from J; bases unmatched to any gene: 12. A few counts support this clone. The V call is TRBV5-8, the J call TRBJ1-2; 7 positions agree with TRBD1. The clonotype comes from a man aged 35 to 55 who had recovered from COVID-19. The sample taken for sequencing was PBMCs or T cells enriched from blood (not recorded which). The CDR3 loop is CASSSPGGRGSGYTF. The CDR3, as DNA: TGTGCCAGCAGCTCCCCAGGGGGGCGAGGTAGTGGCTACACCTTC.